The sequence of this T cell receptor (beta chain) was determined in a study of T cells in Graves' hyperthyroidism and ophthalmopathy (dated by TCRdb to between 2018 and 2021). In terms of the full investigation: Peripheral blood samples were taken at the time of initial diagnosis, prior to any treatment. Prospective prediction of ophthalmopathy was tested in an independent validation cohort of approximately 18 hyperthyroidism patients and some 17 patients who later progressed to ophthalmopathy. To identify distinguishing TCR V-J signatures, a discovery cohort of around 100 patients was used, comprising 40 to 45 with Graves' ophthalmopathy and approximately 58 with stable Graves' hyperthyroidism. Once sampling was done, hyperthyroidism patients were given methimazole at a starting dose of 30 mg daily, whereas ophthalmopathy patients were given high-dose intravenous methylprednisolone. The study also compared thyroid tissue and blood T-cell repertoires from 6 or 7 Graves' hyperthyroidism patients. The paper describes TCR Vbeta CDR3 sequencing of 130 to 150 peripheral blood samples, made up of 43 ophthalmopathy patients, some 76 hyperthyroidism patients and roughly 17 progressor patients. The 75 to 100 discovery patients were randomly split 7:3 into training and test sets. Overall study results and their limits: No statistical method was used to fix the sample size in advance, and group allocation was not hidden from the investigators. Blood samples also contained most of the expanded thyroid clonotypes (frequency above 0.001), which suggests that blood repertoires may reflect thyroid immune responses. In validation, the model predicted progression to ophthalmopathy with approximately 70% sensitivity and 72% to 85% specificity, a median of 6.5 months before onset. Ophthalmopathy was separated from stable hyperthyroidism by a 13 V-J signature model, with 85% to 90% sensitivity and about 81% specificity obtained in cross-validation and 80%/75% obtained in testing.

V lost 4 bases and J lost 8 bases; the stretch between them is 13 bases long. Via the germline V gene, CDR1 is SGHTA and CDR2 FQGNSA. Its CDR3 holds 13 amino acids, cysteine through phenylalanine. Only the CDR3 region is kept as DNA, spanning 39 bases read in frame from base 1. Hyperthyroidism patients were newly diagnosed, had a disease duration of under 2 months, and were aged 18 to 65 years. Patients with uncontrolled infections, other autoimmune diseases, pregnancy or lactation were excluded. Diagnoses relied on clinical symptoms, serum thyroxine and TRAb, thyroid ultrasound and orbital computed tomography. Blood from progressor patients was collected at the time of first diagnosis with hyperthyroidism, before any ophthalmopathy symptoms had appeared. PBMCs were separated from approximately 10 ml of fresh peripheral blood using Ficoll-Paque density gradient centrifugation. Progressor patients were defined as those initially diagnosed with Graves' hyperthyroidism in whom ophthalmopathy developed during follow-up. Total RNA was extracted with Trizol reagent, and quality was checked on an Agilent 2100 Bioanalyzer.

Remarks on this clonotype: Its antigen is still unknown. No much larger clone is present one base from it, and per-base qualities are unavailable.

The TCR beta CDR3 regions were amplified from the RNA transcripts. For the first round of RT-PCR on the TCR CDR3, the HTBI primer set was used together with the Qiagen OneStep RT-PCR kit. Libraries were constructed in a second round of multiplex PCR, after which size selection and purification were performed. The libraries were sequenced on an Illumina HiSeq2000 using paired-end 100 bp reads. As for how the authors treated the data: SOAPnuke was used to process the raw data, with reads discarded if the reads contained adapters or uncalled bases, had a mean Phred below 15, or lacked an exact constant-primer or identifier match. COPE v1.2.5 was used to merge the high-quality paired reads, and each unique nucleotide sequence was defined as a clonotype. Clonotypes were aligned to IMGT TRBV, TRBD and TRBJ reference segments using MiTCR v1.1. Only V-J combinations with frequency above 0.0001, covering 99% to 99.2% of repertoires, were analysed. The TCS score was defined as F50 (clonal expansion) divided by E x V (chaos), with BLOSUM62-based TCRdist calculated between CDR3 peptides within each V-J. Welch's t-statistics and random forest reduced around 520 V-J features to 10 to 15, which were used in a naive Bayes classifier (R e1071). TCRdb trimmed public reads at Q25 via fastp, called clones via MiXCR and kept in-frame beta chains. Each record represents a unique CDR3 protein, reported with the most common genes and DNA among its rows. For this entry, the V and J calls and clone size follow TCRdb and not the study's own pipeline. The sample profile shows some 300,000 distinct CDR3 sequences; 13% of them were found once. The ten largest clones represent almost 8% of the sample.

The clonotype comes from a woman aged 30 to 39 with Graves' hyperthyroidism that later progressed to Graves' ophthalmopathy. In this chain, TRBV7-2 is recombined with TRBJ2-3, and TRBD2 may be the D gene, going by 5 matching bases. Sequenced sample: blood. The CDR3 is CASSWERVGTQYF. Read as DNA, the sequence is TGTGCCAGCAGCTGGGAGCGTGTCGGTACGCAGTATTTT.